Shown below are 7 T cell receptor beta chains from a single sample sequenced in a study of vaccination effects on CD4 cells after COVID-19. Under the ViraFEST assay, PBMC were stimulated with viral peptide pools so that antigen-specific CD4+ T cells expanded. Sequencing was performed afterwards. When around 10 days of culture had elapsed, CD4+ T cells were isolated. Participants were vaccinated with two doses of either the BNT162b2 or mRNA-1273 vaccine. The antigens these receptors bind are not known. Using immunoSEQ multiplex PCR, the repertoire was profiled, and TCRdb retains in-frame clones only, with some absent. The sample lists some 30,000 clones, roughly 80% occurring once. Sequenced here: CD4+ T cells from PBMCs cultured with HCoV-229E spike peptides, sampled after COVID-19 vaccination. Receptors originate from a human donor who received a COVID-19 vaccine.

DNA for the CDR3: TGTGCCAGCAGCTTAGGATCGACAGGGACTGGAAACACCATATATTTT. Translated: CASSLGSTGTGNTIYF. The chain joins TRBV7-9 to TRBJ1-3; 7 nucleotides agree with TRBD1. CDR3 length: 16 amino acids. The V segment lost 1 base and the J segment 2 bases; nucleotides outside the gene matches: 5. Germline V CDR1 and CDR2: SEHNR, FQNEAQ (reference sequence). The full variable domain, its missing parts supplied by reference TRBV7-9 and TRBJ1-3, is DTGVSQNPRHKITKRGQNVTFRCDPISEHNRLYWYRQTLGQGPEFLTYFQNEAQLEKSRLLSDRFSAERPKGSFSTLEIQRTEQGDSAMYLCASSLGSTGTGNTIYFGEGSWLTVV.

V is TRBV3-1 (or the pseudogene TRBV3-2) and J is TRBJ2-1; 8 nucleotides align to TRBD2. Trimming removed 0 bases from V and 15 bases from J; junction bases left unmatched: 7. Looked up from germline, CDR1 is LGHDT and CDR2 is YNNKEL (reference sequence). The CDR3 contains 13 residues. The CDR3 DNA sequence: TGTGCCAGCAGCCAAGATAAGGGACTAGGGAGGTTCTTC. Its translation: CASSQDKGLGRFF.

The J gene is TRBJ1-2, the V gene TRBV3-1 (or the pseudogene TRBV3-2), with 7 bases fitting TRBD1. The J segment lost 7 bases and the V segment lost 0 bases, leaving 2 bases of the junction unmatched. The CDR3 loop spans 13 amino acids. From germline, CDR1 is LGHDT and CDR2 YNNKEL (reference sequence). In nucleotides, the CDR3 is TGTGCCAGCAGCCAAGATACAGGGGCTGGCTACACCTTC. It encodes CASSQDTGAGYTF.

CDR3: CASSFRVGYEQYF. The DNA of the CDR3 is TGTGCCAGCAGTTTCAGGGTGGGATACGAGCAGTACTTC. The V call is TRBV27, the J call TRBJ2-7, with TRBD1 as a possible D gene (5 bases). This CDR3 region has 13 residues. Looked up from germline, CDR1 is MNHEY and CDR2 is SMNVEV (reference sequence). Trimming cost V 3 bases and J 4 bases, with 10 bases left between them.

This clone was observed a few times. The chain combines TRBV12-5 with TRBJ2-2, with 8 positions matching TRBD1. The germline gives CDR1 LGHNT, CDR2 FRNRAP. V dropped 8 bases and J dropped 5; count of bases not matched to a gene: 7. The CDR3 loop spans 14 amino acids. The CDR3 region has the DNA TGTGCTAGTTCTTCGCAGGGGGCAACCGGGGAGCTGTTTTTT. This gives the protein CASSSQGATGELFF. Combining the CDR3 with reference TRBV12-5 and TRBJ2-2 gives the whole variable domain DARVTQTPRHKVTEMGQEVTMRCQPILGHNTVFWYRQTMMQGLELLAYFRNRAPLDDSGMPKDRFSAEMPDATLATLKIQPSEPRDSAVYFCASSSQGATGELFFGEGSRLTVL.

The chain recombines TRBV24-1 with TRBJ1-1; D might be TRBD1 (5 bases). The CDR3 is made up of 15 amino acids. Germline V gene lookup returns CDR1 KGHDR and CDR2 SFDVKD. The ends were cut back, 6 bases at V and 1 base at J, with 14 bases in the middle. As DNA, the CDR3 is TGTGCCACCAGTTATGCGCGGGGGGGGAACACTGAAGCTTTCTTT. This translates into CATSYARGGNTEAFF.

The CDR3 sequence is CASSDRPDRENNSPLHF. In DNA form, the CDR3 reads TGTGCCAGCTCCGACCGCCCCGACAGGGAGAATAATTCACCCCTCCACTTT. The chain employs TRBV18 and TRBJ1-6, with 7 bases matching TRBD1. CDR1 and CDR2 from the germline V gene are KGHSH and LQKENI. The CDR3 extends over 17 amino acids. V shed 6 bases and J 5 bases; nucleotides not matched to a gene: 13.